This TCR beta chain was identified during a study of CD8 T cells in ankylosing spondylitis. MiXCR, run by TCRdb on the 5' RACE reads, gives a single entry per CDR3 protein. This repertoire shows some 30,000 distinct CDR3 sequences, less than 40% found once; its top ten account for roughly 44%. Study-wide results and limits: Reactive arthritis synovial fluid and blood previously showed some of these motif variants.

This clonotype was seen a few times. Its antigen is still unknown. The CDR3 is 18 residues long. Germline CDR1 and CDR2: LGHNA and YNFKEQ. V shed 0 bases, J shed 0 bases, and the junction held 6 bases outside the gene matches. J is TRBJ1-1 and V is TRBV4-2; 11 nucleotides agree with TRBD1. The receptor was derived from a male donor with ankylosing spondylitis. The sample comprised synovial fluid, either unsorted or a sorted T cell fraction (not recorded which). CDR3 residues: CASSQDSGQGGMNTEAFF. CDR3 sequence (DNA): TGTGCCAGCAGCCAAGATTCGGGACAGGGGGGGATGAACACTGAAGCTTTCTTT.